Each of the 20 T cell receptor beta chains below was sequenced from the same sample in a study of T cell responses to AZD1222 COVID-19 vaccine. Using immunoSEQ multiplex PCR, the repertoire was profiled, and TCRdb retains in-frame clones only, with some absent. Among under 95,000 clones listed, about nine tenths were seen once. The source material was peripheral blood, sampled on day 0 of AZD1222 vaccination. Source of these receptors: an adult in good health.

V is TRBV7-9 and J is TRBJ1-1; D not certain. The CDR3 totals 13 residues. V shed 2 bases and J shed 4 bases, with 8 bases lying between them. Germline V gives CDR1 SEHNR, CDR2 FQNEAQ (reference sequence). In DNA form, the CDR3 reads TGTGCCAGCAGCTTACGGGGAAGCACTGAAGCTTTCTTT. This translates into CASSLRGSTEAFF.

This chain joins TRBV27 and TRBJ1-5; D is perhaps TRBD1 (6 bases). Trimming took 4 bases from V and 5 from J, leaving 12 bases between them. Germline V CDR1 and CDR2: MNHEY, SMNVEV (reference sequence). The CDR3 has 14 amino acids. The CDR3 sequence is CASSSAQGDQPQHF. CDR3 sequence (DNA): TGTGCCAGCAGTTCGGCACAGGGAGATCAGCCCCAGCATTTT.

The chain couples TRBV7-3 to TRBJ1-1, with D tentatively TRBD1 (5 bases). Trimming shortened V by 6 bases and J by 0 bases, and 17 bases separated the two germline ends. Germline V gene lookup returns CDR1 SGHTA and CDR2 FQGTGA. The CDR3 loop spans 16 amino acids. CDR3 amino acids: CASSHDIVGVNTEAFF. For the CDR3, the DNA is TGTGCCAGCAGTCACGATATCGTAGGGGTGAACACTGAAGCTTTCTTT. The full variable domain, its missing parts supplied by reference TRBV7-3 and TRBJ1-1, is GAGVSQTPSNKVTEKGKYVELRCDPISGHTALYWYRQSLGQGPEFLIYFQGTGAADDSGLPNDRFFAVRPEGSVSTLKIQRTERGDSAVYLCASSHDIVGVNTEAFFGQGTRLTVV.

The chain links TRBV28 to TRBJ1-4, with a tentative D call TRBD1 (5 bases). Germline V CDR1 and CDR2: MDHEN, SYDVKM. Trimming removed 5 bases from V and 7 bases from J, with 11 bases in between. The CDR3 loop spans 13 amino acids. The CDR3 region is CASSNGQGEKLFF. DNA of the CDR3: TGTGCCAGCAGTAACGGACAAGGTGAAAAACTGTTTTTT.

The chain joins TRBV28 to TRBJ2-7; 8 bases are a match to TRBD2. CDR1 is MDHEN, CDR2 SYDVKM, per germline. J gave up 6 bases and V 7 bases, and 14 bases lay outside the gene matches. CDR3 length equals 15 residues. The CDR3 loop reads CASIHGGARTGEQYF. The CDR3 nucleotides read TGTGCCAGCATCCACGGGGGGGCGAGAACGGGCGAGCAGTACTTC. Complete variable domain (other parts from reference TRBV28 and TRBJ2-7): DVKVTQSSRYLVKRTGEKVFLECVQDMDHENMFWYRQDPGLGLRLIYFSYDVKMKEKGDIPEGYSVSREKKERFSLILESASTNQTSMYLCASIHGGARTGEQYFGPGTRLTVT.

The chain employs TRBV4-1 and TRBJ1-2; D gene uncertain. CDR3 length: 15 residues. CDR1 and CDR2 from the germline V gene are MGHRA and YSYEKL. With 4 bases removed from V and 0 bases from J, the gap between germline ends came to 12 bases. The DNA of the CDR3 is TGCGCCAGCAGCCTACACAGCACAGCTAACTATGGCTACACCTTC. Protein product: CASSLHSTANYGYTF.

This clone was observed a handful of times. The rearrangement links TRBV5-6 to TRBJ1-1; D not certain. This CDR3 is 15 amino acids long. Between the trimmed V and J ends, which lost 4 bases and 5 bases, there was a span of 18 bases. CDR1 SGHDT and CDR2 YYEEEE come from the germline V gene. The CDR3 bases are TGTGCCAGCAGCGGGCGGGCCCATTATATGACTGAAGCTTTCTTT. Protein product: CASSGRAHYMTEAFF.

This sequence joins TRBV28 and TRBJ2-5; D is unresolved. V lost 7 bases, J lost 4 bases, and 10 bases lay in between. Germline V gives CDR1 MDHEN, CDR2 SYDVKM. This CDR3 has 12 amino acids. The CDR3 nucleotides read TGTGCCAGCATATTGGCAGTAGAGACCCAGTACTTC. Translation gives CASILAVETQYF.

This clone was counted once. This chain uses TRBV18 with TRBJ1-3; D ambiguous. Per the germline V gene, CDR1 is KGHSH and CDR2 is LQKENI. The CDR3 totals 14 residues. V was shortened by 6 bases and J by 2 bases, with 11 bases between the two germline ends. CDR3 bases: TGTGCCAGCTCCCCCGGCAAGGCTGGAAACACCATATATTTT. Residues: CASSPGKAGNTIYF.

The CDR3 DNA reads TGTGCCAGCAGCTTAGAGGGGTACGGCTACACCTTC. Its protein is CASSLEGYGYTF. The rearrangement joins TRBV7-2 to TRBJ1-2; TRBD1 might be the D (5 bases). The CDR3 has 12 residues. The germline V gene has CDR1 SGHTA and CDR2 FQGNSA. V lost 1 base and J 8 bases, leaving 8 bases between the germline ends.

The chain uses TRBV3-1 (or the pseudogene TRBV3-2) and TRBJ1-1, with D perhaps matching TRBD1 (6 bases). This CDR3 is built from 15 residues. Germline V lookup: CDR1 LGHDT, CDR2 YNNKEL (reference sequence). Trimming removed 3 bases from V and 0 bases from J, with 11 bases in between. CDR3 amino acids: CASSHRDNMNTEAFF. The CDR3 DNA is TGTGCCAGCAGCCACCGGGACAACATGAACACTGAAGCTTTCTTT.

The genes are TRBV24-1 and TRBJ2-7, with 7 bases fitting TRBD2. V was pared by 7 bases and J by 6 bases, with 14 bases of the junction left unmatched. CDR1 KGHDR and CDR2 SFDVKD come from the germline V gene. CDR3 length: 15 residues. The CDR3 loop reads CATSETERGGIEQYF. DNA of the CDR3: TGTGCCACCAGCGAAACAGAGCGGGGTGGTATCGAGCAGTACTTC.

The chain has TRBV19 and TRBJ1-5, with a possible D match to TRBD1 (6 bases). The CDR3 consists of 16 residues. Germline assignment: CDR1 LNHDA and CDR2 SQIVND (reference sequence). V lost 7 bases and J 1 base, leaving 17 bases between the germline ends. In DNA form, the CDR3 reads TGTGCCAGTACCAATCAAGGGGGACTGAGCAATCAGCCCCAGCATTTT. It encodes CASTNQGGLSNQPQHF.

The CDR3 reads CASGLFRRGELFF. As DNA, the CDR3 is TGTGCCAGCGGACTGTTCCGCCGGGGGGAGCTGTTTTTT. The chain joins TRBV6-5 to TRBJ2-2, with D perhaps TRBD2 (5 bases). Germline-derived CDR1 and CDR2 are MNHEY and SVGAGI. Trimming took off 8 bases at V and 8 bases at J, with 15 bases between the two ends. This CDR3 region has 13 residues.

This chain links TRBV4-2 with TRBJ2-5; 16 bases map to TRBD2. CDR3 length equals 18 residues. Germline-derived CDR1 and CDR2 are LGHNA and YNFKEQ. After removal of 1 base from V and 5 bases from J, the junction contained 7 bases not matched to a gene. Written as DNA, the CDR3 is TGTGCCAGCAGCCAAGCCCCGGGACTAGCGGGGGGGCTTGAGACCCAGTACTTC. Amino acids: CASSQAPGLAGGLETQYF.

V is TRBV12-5 and J is TRBJ2-5; the D is unclear. Germline values: CDR1 LGHNT, CDR2 FRNRAP. There are 12 residues in the CDR3. Trimming removed 7 bases from V and 2 bases from J, with 8 bases in between. The CDR3: CASAVRQETQYF. CDR3 DNA: TGTGCTAGTGCGGTTAGGCAAGAGACCCAGTACTTC.

The gene calls are TRBV4-1 and TRBJ2-5; possible D gene TRBD1, 5 bases. Deletions cut 0 bases from V and 2 bases from J, with 10 bases between. Germline values: CDR1 MGHRA, CDR2 YSYEKL. This CDR3 comprises 15 residues. The CDR3 loop reads CASSQDEGDQETQYF. In DNA form, the CDR3 reads TGCGCCAGCAGCCAAGATGAAGGGGATCAAGAGACCCAGTACTTC.

The chain has TRBV7-8 and TRBJ2-7; D may correspond to TRBD1 or TRBD2 (5 bases each). V was cut by 5 bases and J by 1 base, with 15 bases left in between. This CDR3 region has 15 residues. Germline CDR1 and CDR2: SGHVS and FQNEAQ. The chain's CDR3 is CASSVGTPGSYEQYF. Here the CDR3 DNA reads TGTGCCAGCAGCGTAGGGACCCCGGGATCCTACGAGCAGTACTTC.

This clone has just a few counts. The chain has TRBV5-4 and TRBJ2-2; D remains ambiguous. The CDR3 extends over 13 amino acids. The germline V and J ends were trimmed by 1 base and 4 bases, with 5 bases remaining between them. CDR1 is SGHNT and CDR2 is YYREEE in the germline V gene (reference sequence). As DNA, the CDR3 is TGTGCCAGCAGCTTGTCGGTCACCGGGGAGCTGTTTTTT. Protein product: CASSLSVTGELFF.

The J gene is TRBJ1-5, the V gene TRBV9; D gene ambiguous. The germline V gene has CDR1 SGDLS and CDR2 YYNGEE. Trimming stripped 0 bases from V and 4 bases from J, with 5 bases between. This CDR3 has 13 residues. CDR3 coding DNA: TGTGCCAGCAGCGTAGCAGAGAATCAGCCCCAGCATTTT. Amino acids: CASSVAENQPQHF.